One sample yielded the 20 T cell receptor beta chains listed below, sequenced in a study of monozygotic twins with inflammatory bowel disease. TCRdb reprocessed the 5' RACE reads, keeping one entry per CDR3 protein, no DNA. The sample totals roughly 300,000 distinct CDR3 sequences; its top ten clones hold over 5%. The sample taken for sequencing was blood. All receptors derive from a human donor with ulcerative colitis or Crohn's disease, or a healthy co-twin of an affected twin (not recorded which).

J is TRBJ2-1 and V is TRBV12-3 or TRBV12-4; with no DNA, the TCRdb D assignment of TRBD2 cannot be verified. CDR3 length: 12 amino acids. CDR3 sequence reads: CASTLGRETQFF.

This chain joins TRBV29-1 and TRBJ2-1. The CDR3 is 14 residues long. From germline, CDR1 is SQVTM and CDR2 ANQGSEA. CDR3 sequence: CSVEDVSAGNEQFF.

The genes are TRBV12-3 or TRBV12-4 and TRBJ1-5; TCRdb lists TRBD1, though no DNA is available to test this call. The CDR3 sequence is 14 residues long. CDR3 loop: CASSNRQGVEPQHF.

The V call is TRBV5-4, the J call TRBJ2-1; TCRdb's D call of TRBD2 is untestable without DNA. The CDR3 totals 14 residues. From germline, CDR1 is SGHNT and CDR2 YYREEE (reference sequence). The CDR3 loop is CASSLGLVSREQFF.

The rearrangement joins TRBV29-1 to TRBJ2-1. This CDR3 has 14 amino acids. Germline loops: CDR1 SQVTM, CDR2 ANQGSEA. CDR3 amino acids: CSVDGGSWDNEQFF.

The rearrangement uses TRBV7-2 and TRBJ2-4; TCRdb gives TRBD2 as the D gene, but with no DNA this cannot be confirmed. CDR1 is SGHTA, CDR2 FQGNSA, per germline. The CDR3 runs 17 residues. CDR3 protein: CASSPRTSFLAKNIQYF.

The chain employs TRBV7-9 and TRBJ2-3; the TCRdb D gene call, TRBD1, has no DNA to confirm it. Germline CDR1 and CDR2: SEHNR and FQNEAQ (reference sequence). The CDR3 is made up of 15 amino acids. This chain's CDR3 is CASSLRGDRTDTQYF.

CDR3 amino acids: CASSSPGGTNTYEQYF. The V and J genes are TRBV19 and TRBJ2-7; TCRdb outputs TRBD2, but without DNA this stays unchecked. The germline V gene has CDR1 LNHDA and CDR2 SQIVND (reference sequence). The CDR3 length is 16 residues.

CDR3 sequence: CASSFDGTSSYNEQFF. The V and J genes are TRBV4-3 and TRBJ2-1; TCRdb returns TRBD2, unconfirmable since there is no DNA. Germline V gene data show CDR1 as LGHNA and CDR2 as YSLEER. The CDR3 length is 16 residues.

This sequence joins TRBV7-3 and TRBJ2-1. CDR3 length: 13 residues. In germline, CDR1 is SGHTA, CDR2 FQGTGA. The CDR3 reads CASSLDQYNEQFF.

V and J are TRBV6-2 or TRBV6-3 and TRBJ2-5; the TRBD2 assignment by TCRdb is unverifiable without DNA. CDR3 length: 15 residues. CDR1 MNHEY and CDR2 SVGEGT come from the germline V gene. CDR3 amino acids: CASSLRLLGGETQYF.

The gene calls are TRBV6-2 or TRBV6-3 and TRBJ1-5; TCRdb gives TRBD1 as the D gene, but with no DNA this cannot be confirmed. The CDR3 covers 15 residues. Germline loops: CDR1 MNHEY, CDR2 SVGEGT. The CDR3 here is CASSYATGGNQPQHF.

The chain couples TRBV12-3 or TRBV12-4 to TRBJ2-1; checking the TCRdb D call of TRBD1 is not possible without DNA. This CDR3 comprises 17 residues. The CDR3: CASRAPFDRGYDNEQFF.

The chain links TRBV9 to TRBJ1-3; TCRdb selects TRBD1, and the lack of DNA leaves this call unchecked. CDR3 length: 15 residues. CDR1 is SGDLS, CDR2 YYNGEE, per germline. The CDR3 reads CASSVGTRDGNTIYF.

V is TRBV29-1 and J is TRBJ1-1. Germline V gene lookup returns CDR1 SQVTM and CDR2 ANQGSEA. CDR3 length: 12 residues. The CDR3 reads CSVAKGNTEAFF.

CDR3 loop: CASSLAKGGPSETQYF. This rearrangement joins TRBV12-3 or TRBV12-4 to TRBJ2-5; the TRBD1 assignment by TCRdb is unverifiable without DNA. The CDR3 length is 16 residues.

The V gene is TRBV7-9, the J gene TRBJ1-1. Germline V gene lookup returns CDR1 SEHNR and CDR2 FQNEAQ (reference sequence). CDR3 size: 14 residues. CDR3 amino acids: CASSPRSGNTEAFF.

V usage is TRBV12-3 or TRBV12-4 and J usage is TRBJ1-2. CDR3 length: 11 residues. The CDR3 sequence: CASSTQRGYTF.

This chain links TRBV5-1 with TRBJ2-3; the TCRdb call, TRBD2, lacks DNA for checking. CDR1 SGHRS and CDR2 YFSETQ come from the germline V gene. This CDR3 has 13 amino acids. This CDR3 reads CASTSLASDTQYF.

This CDR3 reads CATQTQGAPYEQYF. V usage is TRBV28 and J usage is TRBJ2-7; the D call from TCRdb, TRBD1, cannot be confirmed without DNA. There are 14 residues in the CDR3. The germline V gene encodes CDR1 MDHEN and CDR2 SYDVKM. Based on the CDR3 plus reference TRBV28 and TRBJ2-7, the full variable domain is DVKVTQSSRYLVKRTGEKVFLECVQDMDHENMFWYRQDPGLGLRLIYFSYDVKMKEKGDIPEGYSVSREKKERFSLILESASTNQTSMYLCATQTQGAPYEQYFGPGTRLTVT.